Each of the 22 T cell receptor beta chains below was sequenced from the same sample in a study of OX40 agonist ivuxolimab in advanced cancers. Profiling relied on immunoSEQ multiplex PCR, and the TCRdb table lists in-frame clones only, not all of them. The profile shows approximately 12,000 clones, roughly 72% of them singletons. Here the sequenced sample was CD4+ or CD8+ T cells sorted from blood, taken in a trial of the OX40 agonist ivuxolimab. Receptors originate from an adult with an advanced solid tumor such as melanoma, head and neck, liver or kidney cancer.

The genes are TRBV13 and TRBJ2-7; D possibly corresponds to TRBD2 (5 bases). Per germline, CDR1 PRHDT and CDR2 FYEKMQ (reference sequence). Trimming took off 1 base at V and 1 base at J, with 5 bases between the two ends. CDR3 length: 13 residues. CDR3 coding DNA: TGTGCCAGCAGCTTAGCGGGATCCTACGAGCAGTACTTC. Its protein product is CASSLAGSYEQYF.

The CDR3 coding sequence is TGTGCCAGCAGAATTTACAGGGGGGGATTAAACACTGAAGCTTTCTTT. This translates into CASRIYRGGLNTEAFF. The V gene is TRBV6-6, the J gene TRBJ1-1; TRBD1 matches 8 bases. Germline CDR1 reads MNHNY; CDR2 reads SVGAGI (reference sequence). The CDR3 has 16 residues. V lost 6 bases, J lost 2 bases, and 11 bases stayed unmatched.

The V gene is TRBV5-6, the J gene TRBJ1-2; D possibly corresponds to TRBD1 (6 bases). The CDR3 runs to 17 residues. Trimming removed 1 base from V and 4 bases from J, with 20 bases in between. The V gene's germline CDR1 is SGHDT and CDR2 YYEEEE. The CDR3 is CASSLNDRLPPVYGYTF. As DNA, the CDR3 is TGTGCCAGCAGCTTGAATGACAGGCTGCCTCCCGTCTATGGCTACACCTTC.

The J gene is TRBJ2-7, the V gene TRBV11-2; D gene ambiguous. The CDR3 covers 14 residues. Germline CDR1 is SGHAT and CDR2 is FQNNGV. Between the trimmed V and J ends, which lost 5 bases and 0 bases, there was a span of 11 bases. The CDR3 sequence is CASSQEATSYEQYF. For the CDR3, the DNA is TGTGCCAGCAGCCAAGAGGCGACCTCCTACGAGCAGTACTTC.

The chain joins TRBV15 to TRBJ2-3; the D is unclear. The germline V and J ends were trimmed by 1 base and 2 bases, with 10 bases remaining between them. CDR3 length: 15 residues. Germline CDR1 and CDR2: LNHNV and YYDKDF (reference sequence). The CDR3 DNA reads as TGTGCCACCAGCAGAGGGGCCGGTTACACAGATACGCAGTATTTT. Its protein product is CATSRGAGYTDTQYF. Based on the CDR3 plus reference TRBV15 and TRBJ2-3, the full variable domain is DAMVIQNPRYQVTQFGKPVTLSCSQTLNHNVMYWYQQKSSQAPKLLFHYYDKDFNNEADTPDNFQSRRPNTSFCFLDIRSPGLGDTAMYLCATSRGAGYTDTQYFGPGTRLTVL.

This rearrangement joins TRBV6-1 to TRBJ2-7; a weak D match, TRBD1 (6 bases). The CDR3 is 12 amino acids. CDR1 MNHNS and CDR2 SASEGT come from the germline V gene. V was clipped by 5 bases and J by 5 bases, with 10 bases between them. The CDR3 reads CASSHPGDEQYF. Here the CDR3 DNA reads TGTGCCAGCAGTCATCCAGGGGACGAGCAGTACTTC.

The rearrangement joins TRBV19 to TRBJ2-7; possibly TRBD1 or TRBD2 for D (5 bases each). The CDR3 runs 15 residues. V was trimmed by 4 bases and J by 2 bases, leaving 15 bases between them. Per the germline V gene, CDR1 is LNHDA and CDR2 is SQIVND (reference sequence). The CDR3 loop reads CASSTLEGLAYEQYF. CDR3 nucleotides: TGTGCCAGTAGTACTCTTGAGGGGTTGGCCTACGAGCAGTACTTC.

This clone was seen only a few times. The genes are TRBV15 and TRBJ2-7; D ambiguous. The germline V gene has CDR1 LNHNV and CDR2 YYDKDF (reference sequence). V was shortened by 0 bases and J by 9 bases, with 24 bases between the two germline ends. The CDR3 consists of 17 residues. CDR3 protein: CATSRDLGPSTFGSQYF. The CDR3 DNA is TGTGCCACCAGCAGAGATTTAGGACCAAGTACCTTCGGGTCGCAGTACTTC.

This sequence joins TRBV5-6 and TRBJ1-1; D perhaps matches TRBD1 (6 bases). CDR1 and CDR2 (germline): SGHDT, YYEEEE. The CDR3 sequence is 14 residues long. Trimming removed 7 bases from V and 2 bases from J, with 15 bases in between. DNA of the CDR3: TGTGCCAGCGGGGGCCCCGGTTCTAACACTGAAGCTTTCTTT. Translating gives CASGGPGSNTEAFF.

The chain is built from TRBV5-6 and TRBJ1-4, with a weak D call TRBD1 (6 bases). V lost 1 base and J 11 bases, leaving 12 bases between the germline ends. From germline, CDR1 is SGHDT and CDR2 YYEEEE. The CDR3 length is 13 residues. This CDR3 is CASSLSGARKLFF. CDR3 nucleotide sequence: TGTGCCAGCAGCTTGTCGGGGGCCAGGAAACTGTTTTTT.

A single count supports this clone. V and J are TRBV15 and TRBJ1-6; D ambiguous. From germline, CDR1 is LNHNV and CDR2 YYDKDF (reference sequence). V dropped 0 bases and J dropped 4 bases, with 7 bases sitting between them. CDR3 size: 15 residues. The CDR3 here is CATSRDRGYNSPLHF. In DNA, the CDR3 is TGTGCCACCAGCAGAGATCGAGGATATAATTCACCCCTCCACTTT. Supplemented by reference TRBV15 and TRBJ1-6, the full variable domain reads DAMVIQNPRYQVTQFGKPVTLSCSQTLNHNVMYWYQQKSSQAPKLLFHYYDKDFNNEADTPDNFQSRRPNTSFCFLDIRSPGLGDTAMYLCATSRDRGYNSPLHFGNGTRLTVT.

The chain uses TRBV7-9 and TRBJ2-3; D is undetermined. Germline CDR1 SEHNR, CDR2 FQNEAQ (reference sequence). Trimming took 5 bases from V and 2 from J, leaving 8 bases between them. CDR3 size: 13 residues. DNA for the CDR3: TGTGCCAGCAGCCCCCCTTACACAGATACGCAGTATTTT. Translation gives CASSPPYTDTQYF.

This chain links TRBV15 with TRBJ2-7; tentatively, D is TRBD1 (5 bases). The CDR3 has 14 amino acids. Germline CDR1 LNHNV, CDR2 YYDKDF (reference sequence). Trimming removed 3 bases at V and 3 bases at J, with 12 bases between. CDR3 coding DNA: TGTGCCACCAGCAGCGGCAGGGTAGGCTACGAGCAGTACTTC. The encoded protein is CATSSGRVGYEQYF.

The chain employs TRBV29-1 and TRBJ2-3; D gene ambiguous. Germline V gene lookup returns CDR1 SQVTM and CDR2 ANQGSEA. V lost 3 bases, J lost 0 bases, and 13 bases lay in between. The CDR3 is 15 residues long. CDR3: CSVDFPSPSTDTQYF. CDR3 in DNA: TGCAGCGTTGATTTCCCTAGTCCTAGCACAGATACGCAGTATTTT.

V is TRBV4-1 and J is TRBJ2-1; weak D call: TRBD2 (6 bases). Trimming cost V 0 bases and J 8 bases, with 20 bases left between them. This CDR3 is built from 17 residues. Germline V CDR1 and CDR2: MGHRA, YSYEKL. CDR3 in DNA: TGCGCCAGCAGCCAAGATAGGGGACCATCCCCGGGGGATGAGCAGTTCTTC. Amino acid sequence: CASSQDRGPSPGDEQFF.

V gene TRBV29-1 combines with J gene TRBJ2-1; maybe TRBD1 (5 bases). The CDR3 has 14 amino acids. V lost 7 bases and J 7 bases, leaving 20 bases between the germline ends. Germline lookup yields CDR1 SQVTM and CDR2 ANQGSEA. CDR3 sequence: CSADGQGFWNEQFF. DNA for the CDR3: TGCAGCGCTGACGGGCAGGGTTTCTGGAATGAGCAGTTCTTC.

Comment on this clone: Possible read error: a much larger clone is one base away. Other DNA sequences in this specimen translate into the identical CDR3. This chain connects TRBV6-7 to TRBJ2-5, with 10 positions matching TRBD1. TRBV6-7 is reported as an ORF; its role is uncertain. This CDR3 is 15 amino acids long. CDR3 DNA: TGCGCCAGCAGTTCGGGACAGGGGTACCAAGAGACCCAGTACTTC. Protein sequence: CASSSGQGYQETQYF.

The J gene is TRBJ2-1, the V gene TRBV7-3; TRBD2 aligns across 7 bases. The V segment lost 2 bases and the J segment 6 bases; nucleotides outside the gene matches: 13. Germline V CDR1 and CDR2: SGHTA, FQGTGA. The CDR3 totals 17 residues. CDR3 loop: CASSLAAARLAVNEQFF. DNA of the CDR3: TGTGCCAGCAGCTTAGCCGCTGCCAGACTAGCCGTCAATGAGCAGTTCTTC.

This clone was recorded a few times. This chain's CDR3 is CASSSAAYGYTF. The CDR3 DNA is TGTGCCAGCAGCTCAGCCGCCTATGGCTACACCTTC. J is TRBJ1-2 and V is TRBV7-9; D is uncertain. Between the trimmed V and J ends, which lost 4 bases and 4 bases, there was a span of 7 bases. This CDR3 has 12 residues. CDR1 is SEHNR and CDR2 is FQNEAQ in the germline V gene (reference sequence).

This clone was detected once. V is TRBV7-9 and J is TRBJ2-5; TRBD1 matches at 9 bases. CDR1 is SEHNR, CDR2 FQNEAQ, per germline (reference sequence). The V and J ends lost 6 bases and 2 bases, in that order; junction bases with no gene match: 7. The CDR3 extends over 15 amino acids. CDR3 amino acids: CASRSPGTGQETQYF. The CDR3 region has the DNA TGTGCCAGCAGATCCCCGGGGACAGGGCAAGAGACCCAGTACTTC.

CDR3 nucleotide sequence: TGTGCCAGCAGCTTAACAGGGCGATTAGCAACTAATGAAAAACTGTTTTTT. As protein: CASSLTGRLATNEKLFF. The gene calls are TRBV7-2 and TRBJ1-4, with D maybe TRBD1 (6 bases). The CDR3 is made up of 17 amino acids. Looked up from germline, CDR1 is SGHTA and CDR2 is FQGNSA. V lost 2 bases and J 0 bases, leaving 13 bases between the germline ends.

The V call is TRBV6-6, the J call TRBJ1-2; the match to TRBD1 covers 8 bases. The V and J ends lost 7 bases and 6 bases, in that order; junction bases with no gene match: 13. This CDR3 region has 15 residues. CDR1 is MNHNY and CDR2 is SVGAGI in the germline V gene (reference sequence). The CDR3 region has the DNA TGTGCCAGCACAAGGACAGGGAATGATATAAATGGCTACACCTTC. Amino acids: CASTRTGNDINGYTF.